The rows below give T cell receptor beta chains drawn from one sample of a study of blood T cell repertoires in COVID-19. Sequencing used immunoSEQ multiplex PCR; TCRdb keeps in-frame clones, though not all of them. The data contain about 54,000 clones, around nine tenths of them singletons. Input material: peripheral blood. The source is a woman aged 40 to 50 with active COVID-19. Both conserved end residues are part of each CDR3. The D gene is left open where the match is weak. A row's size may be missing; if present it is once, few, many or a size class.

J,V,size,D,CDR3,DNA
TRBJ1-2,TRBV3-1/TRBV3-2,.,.,CASSQRARVRGYTF,TGTGCCAGCAGCCAAAGAGCCAGGGTGCGGGGCTACACCTTC
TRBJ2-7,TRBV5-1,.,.,CASSPRTGFGEQYF,TGCGCCAGCAGTCCGAGGACGGGGTTCGGGGAGCAGTACTTC
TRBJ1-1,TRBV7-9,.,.,CASSSPRSREAFF,TGTGCCAGCAGCTCACCGCGGTCACGGGAAGCTTTCTTT
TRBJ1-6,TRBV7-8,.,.,CASRPGPYNSPLHF,TGTGCCAGCAGACCAGGCCCGTATAATTCACCCCTCCACTTT
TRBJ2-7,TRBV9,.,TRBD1,CASGPGTDNEQYF,TGTGCCAGCGGTCCCGGGACAGATAACGAGCAGTACTTC
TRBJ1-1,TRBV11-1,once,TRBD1,CASSLTDRGPHEAFF,TGTGCCAGCAGCTTGACGGACAGGGGGCCGCATGAAGCTTTCTTT
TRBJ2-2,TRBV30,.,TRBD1,CAWSDQGATGELFF,TGTGCCTGGAGTGACCAGGGGGCGACCGGGGAGCTGTTTTTT
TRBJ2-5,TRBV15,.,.,CATSRDRELARETQYF,TGTGCCACCAGCAGAGATCGGGAACTAGCCCGTGAGACCCAGTACTTC
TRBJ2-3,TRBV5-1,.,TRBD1,CASSLEGQGVDTQYF,TGCGCCAGCAGCTTGGAAGGACAGGGAGTAGATACGCAGTATTTT
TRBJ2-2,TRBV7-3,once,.,CASSSRNPGELFF,TGTGCCAGCAGCTCGCGAAACCCCGGGGAGCTGTTTTTT
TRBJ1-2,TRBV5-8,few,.,CASSRLTRINYGYTF,TGTGCCAGCAGCCGTCTAACCAGGATTAACTATGGCTACACCTTC
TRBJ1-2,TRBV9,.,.,CANSVDGCPYGYTF,TGTGCCAACAGCGTAGACGGGTGTCCCTATGGCTACACCTTC
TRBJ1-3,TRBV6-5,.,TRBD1,CASRRDRGGYTIYF,TGTGCCAGCAGACGGGACAGGGGGGGATACACCATATATTTT
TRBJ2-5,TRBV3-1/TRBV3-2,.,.,CASSRGGRETQYF,TGTGCCAGCAGCCGAGGGGGAAGGGAGACCCAGTACTTC
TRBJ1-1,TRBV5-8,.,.,CASSSRWGNTEAFF,TGTGCCAGCAGCTCACGCTGGGGCAACACTGAAGCTTTCTTT
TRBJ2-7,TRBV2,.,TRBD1,CASSRTGRGTYEQYF,TGTGCCAGCAGTAGGACAGGAAGGGGCACCTACGAGCAGTACTTC
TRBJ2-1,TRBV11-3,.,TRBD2,CASSSTTSGNEQFF,TGTGCCAGCAGCTCAACAACTAGCGGTAATGAGCAGTTCTTC
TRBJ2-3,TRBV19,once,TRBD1,CASIPEVGGSDTQYF,TGTGCCAGTATACCGGAAGTAGGGGGCTCAGATACGCAGTATTTT
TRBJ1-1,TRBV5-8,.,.,CASILTGQYTEAFF,TGTGCCAGCATCCTAACCGGACAGTACACTGAAGCTTTCTTT
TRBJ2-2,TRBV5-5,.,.,CASSLNDGLWGELFF,TGTGCCAGCAGCTTGAATGACGGACTATGGGGGGAGCTGTTTTTT
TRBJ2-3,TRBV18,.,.,CASSPGLSVGDTQYF,TGTGCCAGCTCACCGGGACTGTCGGTAGGAGATACGCAGTATTTT
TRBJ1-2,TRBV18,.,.,CASSTGGDYGYTF,TGTGCCAGCTCTACGGGAGGGGACTATGGCTACACCTTC
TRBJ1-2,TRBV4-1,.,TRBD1,CASSQDLRDRGGYTF,TGCGCCAGCAGCCAAGATCTTCGGGACAGGGGTGGCTACACCTTC
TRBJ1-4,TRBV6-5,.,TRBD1,CASSRDRREKLFF,TGTGCCAGCAGCAGGGACAGACGCGAAAAACTGTTTTTT
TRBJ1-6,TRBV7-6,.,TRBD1,CASSLNRGGGSPLHF,TGTGCCAGCAGCTTAAACAGGGGGGGAGGATCACCCCTCCACTTT
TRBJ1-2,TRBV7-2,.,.,CASSLDSGNYGYTF,TGTGCCAGCAGCTTAGATTCAGGGAACTATGGCTACACCTTC
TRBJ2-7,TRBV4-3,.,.,CASSQDTGRAYEQYF,TGCGCCAGCAGCCAAGATACGGGCAGGGCATACGAGCAGTACTTC
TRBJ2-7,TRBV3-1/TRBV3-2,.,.,CASSQSGSSFDEQYF,TGTGCCAGCAGCCAGTCCGGCTCTAGCTTTGACGAGCAGTACTTC
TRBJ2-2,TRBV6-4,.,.,CASSDSLTTTGELFF,TGTGCCAGCAGTGACTCACTAACGACTACCGGGGAGCTGTTTTTT
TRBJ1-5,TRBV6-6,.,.,CASSYSSPNNQPQHF,TGTGCCAGCAGTTACTCTTCCCCCAACAATCAGCCCCAGCATTTT
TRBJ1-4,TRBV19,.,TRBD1,CASSTPGGYNEKLFF,TGTGCCAGTAGTACTCCAGGGGGCTATAATGAAAAACTGTTTTTT
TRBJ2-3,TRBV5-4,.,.,CASSLVDRLDTQYF,TGTGCCAGCAGCTTGGTAGACAGGCTTGATACGCAGTATTTT
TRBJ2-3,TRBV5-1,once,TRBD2,CASSFTSGGGTDTQYF,TGCGCCAGCAGCTTTACTAGCGGGGGAGGCACAGATACGCAGTATTTT
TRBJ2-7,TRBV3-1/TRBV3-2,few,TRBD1,CASSQFSDRNEQYF,TGTGCCAGCAGCCAGTTCTCGGACAGGAACGAGCAGTACTTC
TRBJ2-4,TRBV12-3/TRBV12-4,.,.,CASSLQGADIQYF,TGTGCCAGCAGTTTACAGGGCGCCGACATTCAGTACTTC
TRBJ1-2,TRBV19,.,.,CASSLGQGLSGYTF,TGTGCCAGTAGTTTGGGACAAGGGTTAAGTGGCTACACCTTC
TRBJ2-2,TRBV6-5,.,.,CASSYSGRGNTGELFF,TGTGCCAGCAGTTACTCGGGCAGGGGAAACACCGGGGAGCTGTTTTTT
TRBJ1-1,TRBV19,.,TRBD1,CASSVDRVGTEAFF,TGTGCCAGTAGTGTAGACAGGGTGGGAACTGAAGCTTTCTTT
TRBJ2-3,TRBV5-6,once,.,CASSSRLLFSTDTQYF,TGTGCCAGCAGCTCCCGCTTACTATTTAGCACAGATACGCAGTATTTT
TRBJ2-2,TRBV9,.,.,CASSVYEGDNGELFF,TGTGCCAGCAGCGTCTACGAGGGGGATAACGGGGAGCTGTTTTTT
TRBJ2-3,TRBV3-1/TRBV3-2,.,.,CASSINLDTQYF,TGTGCCAGCAGCATCAATTTGGATACGCAGTATTTT
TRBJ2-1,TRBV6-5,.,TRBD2,CASSYSASGAMDEQFF,TGTGCCAGCAGTTACTCGGCTAGCGGGGCTATGGATGAGCAGTTCTTC
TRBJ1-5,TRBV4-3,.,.,CASSQEWGVPQPQHF,TGCGCCAGCAGCCAAGAGTGGGGGGTGCCTCAGCCCCAGCATTTT
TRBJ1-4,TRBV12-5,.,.,CASGLVHVGSVTPGEKLFF,TGTGCTAGTGGTTTGGTACATGTCGGCAGCGTCACACCCGGAGAAAAACTGTTTTTT
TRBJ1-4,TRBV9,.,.,CASSPTAGALTNEKLFF,TGTGCCAGCAGCCCGACCGCAGGGGCATTAACTAATGAAAAACTGTTTTTT
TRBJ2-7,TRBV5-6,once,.,CASSEGRGFDEQYF,TGTGCCAGCAGCGAGGGTAGGGGGTTCGACGAGCAGTACTTC
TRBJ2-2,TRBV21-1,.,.,CASSRDRGNTGELFF,TGTGCCAGCAGCCGTGACCGGGGGAACACCGGGGAGCTGTTTTTT
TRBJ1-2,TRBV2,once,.,CASSEGSNYGYTF,TGTGCCAGCAGTGAGGGCAGCAACTATGGCTACACCTTC
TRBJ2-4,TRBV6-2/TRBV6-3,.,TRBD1,CASSKQGSKNIQYF,TGTGCCAGCAGTAAACAGGGGAGCAAAAACATTCAGTACTTC
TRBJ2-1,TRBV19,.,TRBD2,CASSLAGGGYNEQFF,TGTGCCAGTAGTTTGGCGGGGGGTGGTTACAATGAGCAGTTCTTC
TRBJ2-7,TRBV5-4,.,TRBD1,CASSSQTGALNEQYF,TGTGCCAGCAGCTCCCAGACAGGGGCGCTCAACGAGCAGTACTTC
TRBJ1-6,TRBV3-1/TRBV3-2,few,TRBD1,CASSQDWGQGLSNSPLHF,TGTGCCAGCAGCCAAGATTGGGGACAGGGACTGAGTAATTCACCCCTCCACTTT
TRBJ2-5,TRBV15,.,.,CATSRGYRDSKETQYF,TGTGCCACCAGCAGAGGATACCGGGATAGTAAAGAGACCCAGTACTTC
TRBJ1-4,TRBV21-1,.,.,CASSKDGSGEKLFF,TGTGCCAGCAGCAAAGATGGCAGCGGGGAAAAACTGTTTTTT
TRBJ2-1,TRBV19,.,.,CASSMSGRVGTISYNEQFF,TGTGCCAGTAGTATGTCGGGCAGGGTTGGAACGATTAGCTACAATGAGCAGTTCTTC
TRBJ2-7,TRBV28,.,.,CASSLGQGGPYEQYF,TGTGCCAGCAGTTTAGGGCAGGGGGGACCCTACGAGCAGTACTTC
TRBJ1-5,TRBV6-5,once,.,CASPGRRINQPQHF,TGTGCCAGCCCCGGGAGGCGGATCAATCAGCCCCAGCATTTT